A single sample is the source of the 7 T cell receptor beta chains below, sequenced in a study of regulatory T cells in long-lasting Graves disease. According to the study, TCR beta libraries were built with iRepertoire HTBI primers and CDR3-region Arm-PCR. TCRdb re-called the multiplex PCR reads through MiXCR, storing one row per CDR3 protein. There are roughly 360,000 distinct CDR3 sequences in the sample; about an eighth occur only once, and approximately 17% lies in the top ten. Regarding time point: newly diagnosed GD, antithyroid drugs for less than 3 months. The TCR library was prepared using RNA isolated from PBMCs. The same data also contributed to another study, on T cells in Graves' hyperthyroidism and ophthalmopathy.

This specimen was peripheral blood mononuclear cells (PBMCs), taken at new diagnosis, from a patient treated with antithyroid drugs. These receptors were obtained from a woman between 18 and 30 years old with Graves disease.

V and J are TRBV5-1 and TRBJ2-5; 12 positions match TRBD2. Germline loops: CDR1 SGHRS, CDR2 YFSETQ. V lost 4 bases to trimming and J lost 4 bases; unmatched junction nucleotides: 8. The CDR3 spans 16 residues. CDR3 coding DNA: TGCGCCAGCAGCCCAGGACTAGCGGGGTTTGGAGAGACCCAGTACTTC. Its protein is CASSPGLAGFGETQYF.

This clonotype occurred many times. The chain recombines TRBV2 with TRBJ1-5; the D is unclear. Deletions cut 6 bases from V and 2 bases from J, with 8 bases between. CDR1 is SNHLY, CDR2 FYNNEI, per germline. CDR3 length: 13 residues. CDR3 DNA: TGTGCCAGCAGGGGCATGGGCAATCAGCCCCAGCATTTT. Its translation: CASRGMGNQPQHF.

This clonotype was detected only a few times. One end of the junction is discordant with germline, which a read error may explain. The chain couples TRBV7-7 to TRBJ1-1, with D unresolved. The CDR3 covers 17 residues. CDR1 and CDR2 from the germline V gene are SSHAT and FNYEAQ (reference sequence). In DNA form, the CDR3 reads TGTGCTAGCAGCTTATACCCCAGCGGAGGCTTGAACACTGAAGCTTTCTTT. Translating gives CASSLYPSGGLNTEAFF.

This clonotype occurred many times. The gene calls are TRBV20-1 and TRBJ1-4, with TRBD1 identical over 7 bases. Germline V gene data show CDR1 as DFQATT and CDR2 as SNEGSKA (reference sequence). J lost 0 bases, V lost 2 bases, and 6 bases had no gene match. The CDR3 sequence is 16 residues long. CDR3 sequence: CSARPGQPATNEKLFF. CDR3 in DNA: TGCAGTGCTAGACCGGGACAGCCTGCAACTAATGAAAAACTGTTTTTT.

This clonotype was counted ten times or more. The chain combines TRBV20-1 with TRBJ1-1; D remains ambiguous. The CDR3 length is 13 residues. V lost 5 bases and J 2 bases, leaving 12 bases between the germline ends. Germline V CDR1 and CDR2: DFQATT, SNEGSKA (reference sequence). The CDR3 reads CSAQGGSNTEAFF. The CDR3 DNA reads TGCAGTGCTCAAGGCGGATCCAACACTGAAGCTTTCTTT.

Ten or more counts support this clonotype. The chain links TRBV2 to TRBJ2-5; D is uncertain. The V gene's germline CDR1 is SNHLY and CDR2 FYNNEI. The CDR3 contains 13 residues. Trimming removed 7 bases at V and 1 base at J, with 10 bases between. The DNA of the CDR3 is TGTGCCAGCAAAGGAAGTACCCAAGAGACCCAGTACTTC. Translation: CASKGSTQETQYF.

This clonotype occurred many times. The V and J genes are TRBV6-2 or TRBV6-3 and TRBJ2-5; D is unresolved. Between the trimmed V and J ends, which lost 4 bases and 5 bases, there was a span of 14 bases. Germline-derived CDR1 and CDR2 are MNHEY and SVGEGT. This CDR3 comprises 14 residues. CDR3 amino acids: CASSFDRRRETQYF. CDR3 sequence (DNA): TGTGCCAGCAGTTTCGATCGGCGAAGGGAGACCCAGTACTTC.